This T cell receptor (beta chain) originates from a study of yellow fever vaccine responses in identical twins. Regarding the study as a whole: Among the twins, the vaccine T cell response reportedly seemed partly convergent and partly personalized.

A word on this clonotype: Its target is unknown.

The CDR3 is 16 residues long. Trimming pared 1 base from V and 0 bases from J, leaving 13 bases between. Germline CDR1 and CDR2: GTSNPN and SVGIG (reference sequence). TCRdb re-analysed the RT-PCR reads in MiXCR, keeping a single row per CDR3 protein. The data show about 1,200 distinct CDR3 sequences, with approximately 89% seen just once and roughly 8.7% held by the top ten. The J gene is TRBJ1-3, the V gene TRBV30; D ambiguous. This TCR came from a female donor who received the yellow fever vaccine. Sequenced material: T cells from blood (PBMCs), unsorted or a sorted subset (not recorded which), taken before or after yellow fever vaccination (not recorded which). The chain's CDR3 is CAWSAGLPGSGNTIYF. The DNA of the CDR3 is TGTGCCTGGAGTGCCGGACTACCTGGCTCTGGAAACACCATATATTTT.